Presented here are 29 T cell receptor beta chains from one specimen sequenced in a study of T cells in Graves' hyperthyroidism and ophthalmopathy (dated by TCRdb to 2018 to 2020). To prepare the library, multiplex PCR was applied. The sequencing machine was an Illumina HiSeq 2000. The TCR beta CDR3 regions were amplified from the RNA transcripts. For the first round of RT-PCR on the TCR CDR3, the HTBI primer set was used together with the Qiagen OneStep RT-PCR kit. TCRdb's own reprocessing of the public reads used fastp at Q25 and MiXCR and kept productive beta chains. Identical CDR3 proteins give one entry, which carries the most common genes and DNA. In all, the sample holds around 500,000 distinct CDR3 sequences, and roughly an eighth of those were seen once. The top ten clones comprise roughly 17% of the sample. The sequencing sample was made of blood. The source of these receptors is a young woman with Graves' hyperthyroidism.

The chain recombines TRBV9 with TRBJ2-7; perhaps TRBD2 as D (7 bases). The CDR3 contains 13 residues. The germline V and J ends were trimmed by 8 bases and 0 bases, with 12 bases remaining between them. Germline CDR1 and CDR2: SGDLS and YYNGEE. CDR3 in DNA: TGTGCCAGTGGGGGCGGGAGCTCCTACGAGCAGTACTTC. Protein: CASGGGSSYEQYF. The full variable domain, its missing parts supplied by reference TRBV9 and TRBJ2-7, is DSGVTQTPKHLITATGQRVTLRCSPRSGDLSVYWYQQSLDQGLQFLIQYYNGEERAKGNILERFSAQQFPDLHSELNLSSLELGDSALYFCASGGGSSYEQYFGPGTRLTVT.

This clonotype was seen at least ten times. The rearrangement uses TRBV30 and TRBJ2-7; 8 bases align to TRBD1. This CDR3 contains 14 residues. Germline V CDR1 and CDR2: GTSNPN, SVGIG (reference sequence). V lost 4 bases to trimming and J lost 3 bases; unmatched junction nucleotides: 8. The CDR3: CAWTPDRGRYEQYF. As DNA, the CDR3 is TGTGCCTGGACCCCCGACAGGGGTCGCTACGAGCAGTACTTC.

This clonotype was recorded many times. The chain is built from TRBV5-1 and TRBJ2-1; 7 nucleotides line up with TRBD2. Germline V lookup: CDR1 SGHRS, CDR2 YFSETQ. The CDR3 contains 17 residues. V was pared by 1 base and J by 5 bases, with 12 bases of the junction left unmatched. The CDR3 sequence is CASSLPLEPSGDNEQFF. The CDR3 bases are TGCGCCAGCAGCTTGCCTCTGGAGCCTAGCGGAGACAATGAGCAGTTCTTC.

This clonotype was picked up many times. The rearrangement links TRBV7-9 to TRBJ2-3, with 10 bases aligning to TRBD2. V trimming: 7 bases; J trimming: 3 bases; junction bases outside the gene matches: 4. From germline, CDR1 is SEHNR and CDR2 FQNEAQ (reference sequence). This CDR3 comprises 14 residues. The CDR3 loop is CASNLLAGTDTQYF. The CDR3 DNA reads TGTGCCAGCAACCTACTAGCGGGAACAGATACGCAGTATTTT. Drawing the rest from reference TRBV7-9 and TRBJ2-3, the complete variable domain is DTGVSQNPRHKITKRGQNVTFRCDPISEHNRLYWYRQTLGQGPEFLTYFQNEAQLEKSRLLSDRFSAERPKGSFSTLEIQRTEQGDSAMYLCASNLLAGTDTQYFGPGTRLTVL.

This clonotype was seen ten or more times. The chain joins TRBV19 to TRBJ2-3, with D perhaps matching TRBD2 (5 bases). With 3 bases removed from V and 3 bases from J, the gap between germline ends came to 16 bases. Germline V lookup: CDR1 LNHDA, CDR2 SQIVND (reference sequence). CDR3 length: 16 residues. The CDR3 region has the DNA TGTGCCAGTAGTATCTCCCCGGCGGGCTATACAGATACGCAGTATTTT. As protein: CASSISPAGYTDTQYF.

This clonotype turned up a few times. The genes are TRBV4-1 and TRBJ1-2, with a tentative D call TRBD1 (6 bases). The V and J ends lost 4 bases and 4 bases respectively, with 16 bases between them. The germline gives CDR1 MGHRA, CDR2 YSYEKL. The CDR3 is 15 amino acids. The CDR3 DNA follows: TGCGCCAGCAGCCCCCAGGGGCCACTAGGCTATGGCTACACCTTC. Encoded protein: CASSPQGPLGYGYTF.

At least ten counts were recorded for this clonotype. The chain uses TRBV11-3 and TRBJ2-7, with 8 bases aligning to TRBD2. Germline V lookup: CDR1 SGHNT, CDR2 YENEEA. This CDR3 region has 17 residues. The trim removed 5 bases at V and 2 bases at J, leaving 14 bases unmatched. DNA of the CDR3: TGTGCCAGCAGCCCCTATTCCCAGCGGGAGCGGCCCTACGAGCAGTACTTC. Encoded protein: CASSPYSQRERPYEQYF.

In this sample, this clonotype turned up a few times. This sequence joins TRBV28 and TRBJ2-5; D not resolved. The CDR3 contains 13 residues. Germline V gene data show CDR1 as MDHEN and CDR2 as SYDVKM. Trimming shortened V by 2 bases and J by 9 bases, and 13 bases separated the two germline ends. CDR3 in DNA: TGTGCCAGCAGTTTAAGGCCCCTTCCGGCCCAGTACTTC. It specifies CASSLRPLPAQYF.

The chain uses TRBV19 and TRBJ1-1; 9 positions agree with TRBD1. CDR1 LNHDA and CDR2 SQIVND come from the germline V gene (reference sequence). The CDR3 length is 14 residues. The trim removed 4 bases at V and 7 bases at J, leaving 7 bases unmatched. In DNA form, the CDR3 reads TGTGCCAGTAGTAACGGGACAGGGACCCATGAAGCTTTCTTT. It specifies CASSNGTGTHEAFF.

This clonotype was found once. A much more abundant neighbour one base away suggests this may be a read error. The chain recombines TRBV3-1 with TRBJ2-5, with D possibly being TRBD2 (6 bases). The CDR3 has 15 amino acids. Germline values: CDR1 LGHDT, CDR2 YNNKEL (reference sequence). Trimming removed 1 base from V and 4 bases from J, with 13 bases in between. The CDR3 loop reads CASSQARERTETQYF. The CDR3 DNA is TGTGCCAGCAGCCAAGCGCGGGAAAGGACAGAGACCCAGTACTTC.

This clonotype was recorded many times. The V and J genes are TRBV2 and TRBJ2-2, with unresolved D. Trimming left V 0 bases short and J 4 bases short, with 12 bases between. Germline-derived CDR1 and CDR2 are SNHLY and FYNNEI. This CDR3 region has 16 residues. The CDR3 sequence is CASSEASRILTGELFF. The DNA of the CDR3 is TGTGCCAGCAGTGAAGCTAGCAGGATCCTCACCGGGGAGCTGTTTTTT.

This clonotype occurred many times. The chain employs TRBV7-2 and TRBJ2-3, with 10 bases lining up with TRBD1. The CDR3 sequence is 15 residues long. With V trimmed by 5 bases and J by 4 bases, 6 bases remained unmatched. CDR1 SGHTA and CDR2 FQGNSA come from the germline V gene. In nucleotides, the CDR3 is TGTGCCAGCAGCCTCGGGACAGGGGTATCAGATACGCAGTATTTT. Translation: CASSLGTGVSDTQYF.

This clonotype turned up a few times. V gene TRBV5-8 combines with J gene TRBJ1-3; D gene uncertain. Germline V gene lookup returns CDR1 SGHTS and CDR2 YDEGEE. The V and J ends lost 2 bases and 3 bases respectively, with 15 bases between them. The CDR3 runs 16 residues. The CDR3 nucleotides are TGTGCCAGCAGCTTATCGGGCGCTGGTGGTGGAAACACCATATATTTT. Translation: CASSLSGAGGGNTIYF.

The CDR3 protein is CATTGDSSYNEQFF. The CDR3 bases are TGTGCCACCACTGGCGATAGCTCCTACAATGAGCAGTTCTTC. This chain connects TRBV24-1 to TRBJ2-1; no reliable D call. Trimming pared 8 bases from V and 0 bases from J, leaving 10 bases between. CDR1 KGHDR and CDR2 SFDVKD come from the germline V gene. This CDR3 comprises 14 residues.

V is TRBV28 and J is TRBJ2-1; either TRBD1 or TRBD2 may supply D (5 bases each). There are 17 residues in the CDR3. The germline V gene encodes CDR1 MDHEN and CDR2 SYDVKM. V dropped 7 bases and J dropped 0 bases, with 19 bases sitting between them. The CDR3 reads CASNSRDGQGSYNEQFF. The CDR3, as DNA: TGTGCCAGCAATTCCCGGGACGGGCAGGGCTCCTACAATGAGCAGTTCTTC.

The sample holds a few counts of this clonotype. V usage is TRBV6-5 and J usage is TRBJ2-7; D is ambiguous. CDR3 length equals 12 residues. Between the trimmed V and J ends, which lost 2 bases and 5 bases, there was a span of 7 bases. Germline V gene data show CDR1 as MNHEY and CDR2 as SVGAGI. The CDR3 sequence: CASSYVGNEQYV. The CDR3 nucleotides are TGTGCCAGCAGTTACGTGGGAAACGAGCAGTACGTC.

This clonotype was counted ten times or more. As DNA, the CDR3 is TGTGCCAGCAGTTACGACGGACTGCGCCCTAAGGGAGGCTACACCTTC. Its protein is CASSYDGLRPKGGYTF. The V and J genes are TRBV6-5 and TRBJ1-2, with no clear D. CDR3 length: 16 amino acids. The V and J ends lost 2 bases and 8 bases respectively, with 21 bases between them. Germline-derived CDR1 and CDR2 are MNHEY and SVGAGI.

At least ten counts were recorded for this clonotype. This chain connects TRBV11-2 to TRBJ2-7, with 8 bases identical to TRBD1. Trimming removed 2 bases from V and 0 bases from J; junction bases left unmatched: 3. There are 15 residues in the CDR3. Germline V gives CDR1 SGHAT, CDR2 FQNNGV. As DNA, the CDR3 is TGTGCCAGCAGCTTAAGTGGACAGGGCTCCTACGAGCAGTACTTC. This gives the protein CASSLSGQGSYEQYF.

This clonotype has a count of ten or more. This chain connects TRBV16 to TRBJ1-4, with TRBD1 identical over 8 bases. The V gene end was trimmed by 4 bases and the J gene end by 4 bases; junction bases not matched to a gene: 11. Per germline, CDR1 KGHSY and CDR2 FQNENV. This CDR3 has 17 amino acids. CDR3 region: CASSPGDRGGVNEKLFF. The CDR3 nucleotides read TGTGCCAGCAGCCCGGGCGACAGGGGCGGCGTTAATGAAAAACTGTTTTTT. Together with reference TRBV16 and TRBJ1-4, the CDR3 gives the full variable domain: GEEVAQTPKHLVRGEGQKAKLYCAPIKGHSYVFWYQQVLKNEFKFLISFQNENVFDETGMPKERFSAKCLPNSPCSLEIQATKLEDSAVYFCASSPGDRGGVNEKLFFGSGTQLSVL.

This clonotype was detected a few times. The chain combines TRBV6-1 with TRBJ2-7; 7 bases are shared with TRBD1. The trim removed 4 bases at V and 1 base at J, leaving 7 bases unmatched. The germline V gene encodes CDR1 MNHNS and CDR2 SASEGT. The CDR3 covers 15 residues. The DNA of the CDR3 is TGTGCCAGCAGTGCCGATCGGGACAGTTCCTACGAGCAGTACTTC. As protein: CASSADRDSSYEQYF.

Ten or more counts support this clonotype. The chain links TRBV12-3 or TRBV12-4 to TRBJ1-5; TRBD1 is a possible D gene (5 bases). Trimming shortened V by 2 bases and J by 0 bases, and 14 bases separated the two germline ends. The CDR3 length is 17 residues. CDR3 in DNA: TGTGCCAGCAGTTTATCAGGAAAGGGGTATAGCAATCAGCCCCAGCATTTT. Its translation: CASSLSGKGYSNQPQHF.

This clonotype was seen only a few times. This rearrangement joins TRBV18 to TRBJ1-6; D is unclear. The germline CDR1 and CDR2 sequences are KGHSH and LQKENI. This CDR3 region has 16 residues. V was pared by 0 bases and J by 0 bases, with 6 bases between. CDR3 coding DNA: TGTGCCAGCTCACCACCGGGGAGCTCCTATAATTCACCCCTCCACTTT. Translation gives CASSPPGSSYNSPLHF.

This clonotype was picked up many times. The rearrangement uses TRBV10-3 and TRBJ2-2; 15 nucleotides line up with TRBD2. After removal of 10 bases from V and 5 bases from J, the junction contained 2 bases not matched to a gene. Germline values: CDR1 ENHRY, CDR2 SYGVKD. The CDR3 has 14 residues. The CDR3: CASGLAGGTGELFF. The DNA of the CDR3 is TGTGCCAGTGGACTAGCGGGAGGGACCGGGGAGCTGTTTTTT.

V usage is TRBV4-1 and J usage is TRBJ1-5, with unresolved D. CDR1 and CDR2 from the germline V gene are MGHRA and YSYEKL. V shed 4 bases and J shed 0 bases, with 16 bases lying between them. CDR3 size: 17 residues. DNA of the CDR3: TGCGCCAGCAGCCGGGTGTTCGGACGGGATAGCAATCAGCCCCAGCATTTT. Encoded protein: CASSRVFGRDSNQPQHF.

To note about this clonotype: A much larger clonotype is one base distant, so this may be a read error. The chain employs TRBV10-3 and TRBJ1-1; 7 nucleotides agree with TRBD1. V was clipped by 8 bases and J by 4 bases; unmatched bases: 10. Germline loops: CDR1 ENHRY, CDR2 SYGVKD. This CDR3 has 14 amino acids. CDR3 nucleotide sequence: TGTGCCATCTGCGAGACAGGGTTTTCCACTGAAGCTTTCTTT. It yields the protein CAICETGFSTEAFF.

In this sample, this clonotype turned up many times. The gene calls are TRBV11-3 and TRBJ2-5; no firm D call. CDR1 and CDR2 from the germline V gene are SGHNT and YENEEA. This CDR3 region has 14 residues. Trimming took off 5 bases at V and 2 bases at J, with 12 bases between the two ends. DNA for the CDR3: TGTGCCAGCAGCCCGACGACTTTTCAAGAGACCCAGTACTTC. Protein: CASSPTTFQETQYF.

This clonotype has at least ten counts. The rearrangement joins TRBV12-3 or TRBV12-4 to TRBJ1-5, with a possible D match to TRBD1 (6 bases). This CDR3 has 14 amino acids. The V end was cut by 5 bases, the J end by 0 bases, with 8 bases between. CDR3 coding DNA: TGTGCCAGCAGTGAGGGGGATAGCAATCAGCCCCAGCATTTT. Its protein product is CASSEGDSNQPQHF.

The chain carries TRBV6-1 and TRBJ2-2, with 7 positions matching TRBD1. The CDR3 has 15 residues. Germline V gives CDR1 MNHNS, CDR2 SASEGT. With V trimmed by 7 bases and J by 3 bases, 8 bases remained unmatched. CDR3 sequence (DNA): TGTGCCAGCAAAAGACAGGGTTCGGACACCGGGGAGCTGTTTTTT. The encoded protein is CASKRQGSDTGELFF.

This chain connects TRBV27 to TRBJ2-1; 12 bases match TRBD2. Per germline, CDR1 MNHEY and CDR2 SMNVEV (reference sequence). The CDR3 runs 17 residues. J gave up 8 bases and V 5 bases, and 13 bases lay outside the gene matches. As DNA, the CDR3 is TGTGCCAGCAGTACCCTAAGACTAGCGGGAGTAGTAGATGAGCAGTTCTTC. Translating gives CASSTLRLAGVVDEQFF.